The rows below give T cell receptor beta chains drawn from one sample of a study of cytomegalovirus exposure and HLA in healthy donors. Libraries were prepared by immunoSEQ multiplex PCR; TCRdb keeps only in-frame clonotypes and omits some of them. The sample consists of 200,000 to 250,000 clones, about nine tenths of them appearing once. Input material: PBMCs. All receptors derive from a woman between 18 and 30 years old in good health and CMV-seropositive. The CDR3 runs from the conserved cysteine through the conserved F or W. A D gene is named only where the DNA matches it firmly. Clone size is not always given. Where it is, it says once, few, many or a class for expanded clones.

CDR3aa,abundance,j_gene,v_gene,d_gene
CSVEDWGAGVATDTQYF,.,TRBJ2-3,TRBV29-1,TRBD2
CASSSPSGSSYNEQFF,.,TRBJ2-1,TRBV7-9,TRBD2
CASSLVPGSSYEQYF,.,TRBJ2-7,TRBV28,.
CAWSVVVGGGRRGPEAFF,.,TRBJ1-1,TRBV30,TRBD1
CASSYMGEGTDTQYF,.,TRBJ2-3,TRBV6-5,.
CASSLGVRASGREDTQYF,.,TRBJ2-3,TRBV5-1,TRBD2
CAISESRTSGSYEQYF,once,TRBJ2-7,TRBV10-3,TRBD2
CASSLVQGGEYEQYF,once,TRBJ2-7,TRBV5-1,.
CASSLLGDGIQPQHF,.,TRBJ1-5,TRBV9,.
CASSPTRDREGYEQYF,.,TRBJ2-7,TRBV4-1,TRBD1
CASSFRDRVGYGYTF,.,TRBJ1-2,TRBV28,TRBD1
CSVVGLAGGLEGTDTQYF,.,TRBJ2-3,TRBV29-1,TRBD2
CASSAVTGGNQPQHF,.,TRBJ1-5,TRBV2,TRBD1
CASSFTNGYYSNQPQHF,.,TRBJ1-5,TRBV28,.
CASRLEEGTEAFF,.,TRBJ1-1,TRBV12-2,.
CASSLGASQPQHF,.,TRBJ1-5,TRBV27,.
CASSFGRGWRNQPQHF,.,TRBJ1-5,TRBV28,.
CASSVPGQGSYEQYF,.,TRBJ2-7,TRBV5-1,TRBD1
CARTSRTTGELFF,.,TRBJ2-2,TRBV19,TRBD2
CASSPYLADPPKQYF,.,TRBJ2-7,TRBV11-3,TRBD2
CASSSSRPGQGLDEQYF,.,TRBJ2-7,TRBV28,TRBD1
CASSLRQSYGYTF,.,TRBJ1-2,TRBV6-5,.
CASQFGQFGQGEETQYF,.,TRBJ2-5,TRBV7-9,.
CASSYLRGREGYTF,.,TRBJ1-2,TRBV27,TRBD1
CASSSEEAPLYEQYF,.,TRBJ2-7,TRBV7-9,.
CASSVRLAGGGETQYF,.,TRBJ2-5,TRBV6-6,TRBD2
CATSPGGSGSYNEQFF,once,TRBJ2-1,TRBV15,TRBD2
CASSEFDPPGAQYF,.,TRBJ2-5,TRBV10-2,.
CASSSRGDTQYF,.,TRBJ2-3,TRBV6-5,.
CASSAGGSGATEEQYF,.,TRBJ2-7,TRBV9,TRBD2
CASSRVRTGIQDTEAFF,.,TRBJ1-1,TRBV27,TRBD1
CASSLAPPGRTGANVLTF,once,TRBJ2-6,TRBV7-8,.
CASRTGDNQPQHF,once,TRBJ1-5,TRBV5-1,TRBD1
CASSFPGGGTEAFF,.,TRBJ1-1,TRBV5-1,.
CASSSTNSYEQYF,.,TRBJ2-7,TRBV27,.
CASSPRTGGNQPQHF,.,TRBJ1-5,TRBV27,TRBD1
CASQRTGKGPYGYTF,.,TRBJ1-2,TRBV27,.
CASRQGARGNTEAFF,once,TRBJ1-1,TRBV6-1,TRBD1
CASSVASLAGTYEQYF,.,TRBJ2-7,TRBV9,TRBD2
CASSGNIGGGEQFF,.,TRBJ2-1,TRBV2,.
CASDLSGSSYEQYF,.,TRBJ2-7,TRBV6-1,TRBD2
CATSRDLDGEDEQYF,.,TRBJ2-7,TRBV15,.
CASSPSSGRADTQYF,.,TRBJ2-3,TRBV13,TRBD2
CASSEPPDSWGYTF,.,TRBJ1-2,TRBV6-1,.
CSVGGAEAFF,.,TRBJ1-1,TRBV29-1,.
CASNIVGRGEQFF,.,TRBJ2-1,TRBV6-1,TRBD2
CASSDRGRSYEQYF,.,TRBJ2-7,TRBV5-1,TRBD1
CASSESGTPVLNEQFF,many,TRBJ2-1,TRBV25-1,.
CASSADLLGTDTQYF,.,TRBJ2-3,TRBV18,.
CASSENRGYEQYF,once,TRBJ2-7,TRBV7-2,.
CASSLPPGLAYNEQFF,.,TRBJ2-1,TRBV27,TRBD2
CASTWDSDYEQYF,.,TRBJ2-7,TRBV10-2,TRBD1
CASSTLGRENEKLFF,once,TRBJ1-4,TRBV27,.
CASSLKGRDYGYTF,once,TRBJ1-2,TRBV5-4,.
CASSFRDRGEQYF,.,TRBJ2-7,TRBV27,TRBD1